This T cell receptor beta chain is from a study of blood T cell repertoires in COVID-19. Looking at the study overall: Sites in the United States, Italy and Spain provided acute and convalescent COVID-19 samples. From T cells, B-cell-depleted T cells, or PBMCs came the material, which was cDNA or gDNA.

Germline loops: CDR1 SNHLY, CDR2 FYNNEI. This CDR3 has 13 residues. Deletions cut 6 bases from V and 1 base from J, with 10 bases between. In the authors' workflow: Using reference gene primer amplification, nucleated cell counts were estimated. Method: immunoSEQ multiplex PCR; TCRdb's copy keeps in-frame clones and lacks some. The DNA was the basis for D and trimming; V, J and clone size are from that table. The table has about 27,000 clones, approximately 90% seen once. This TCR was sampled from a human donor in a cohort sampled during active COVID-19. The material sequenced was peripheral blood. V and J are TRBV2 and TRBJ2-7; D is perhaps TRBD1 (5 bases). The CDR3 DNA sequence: TGTGCCAGCAGGGCAGGGATGTCCTACGAGCAGTACTTC. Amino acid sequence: CASRAGMSYEQYF.